This T cell receptor (beta chain) appears in the sequencing data of a study of cytomegalovirus exposure and HLA in healthy donors. Germline values: CDR1 ENHRY, CDR2 SYGVKD. CDR3 length equals 16 residues. V lost 5 bases and J lost 6; bases outside the gene matches: 13. Primers for the PCR totalled 60 Vbeta and 13 Jbeta. Profiled with immunoSEQ multiplex PCR; TCRdb holds only in-frame clones, not every one. In the table there are about 140,000 clones, approximately 80% of which are singletons. Points from the study as a whole: The HLA-A and HLA-B alleles of most subjects were reportedly predicted accurately from TCR beta sequences.

In regard to this clone: Its antigen is as yet unknown.

The receptor comes from a male donor in good health and CMV-seropositive. Source material: PBMCs. This rearrangement joins TRBV10-3 to TRBJ2-7, with 10 bases fitting TRBD2. CDR3 DNA: TGTGCCATCAGTCTTGGACTAGCGGAATTGGGACGCGAGCAGTACTTC. Amino acid sequence: CAISLGLAELGREQYF.